Below are 24 T cell receptor beta chains sequenced from a single sample in a study of cytomegalovirus exposure and HLA in healthy donors. PCR involved 60 Vbeta and 13 Jbeta primers. The method was immunoSEQ multiplex PCR; TCRdb's version includes in-frame clones alone and lacks a portion of them. In the table there are approximately 180,000 clones, 81% of which are singletons. The source material was PBMCs. The source of these receptors is a woman aged 18 to 35 in good health and CMV-seropositive.

The rearrangement uses TRBV7-9 and TRBJ1-2; 8 bases agree with TRBD1. V was clipped by 0 bases and J by 8 bases; unmatched bases: 5. The CDR3 is 14 residues long. Germline-derived CDR1 and CDR2 are SEHNR and FQNEAQ (reference sequence). This chain's CDR3 is CASSLAGQDSGYTF. In DNA form, the CDR3 reads TGTGCCAGCAGCTTAGCGGGACAGGATTCAGGCTACACCTTC.

The V call is TRBV14, the J call TRBJ1-3; a possible D gene is TRBD1 (5 bases). V was cut by 4 bases and J by 8 bases, with 27 bases left in between. The CDR3 totals 18 residues. Germline loops: CDR1 SGHDN, CDR2 FVKESK. The CDR3 bases are TGTGCCAGCAGCCTTGGAGGCAATCCGGGACTGGCTCGGGACACCATATATTTT. It yields the protein CASSLGGNPGLARDTIYF.

The chain links TRBV18 to TRBJ1-1; unclear D gene. There are 12 residues in the CDR3. Germline CDR1 is KGHSH and CDR2 is LQKENI. Trimming cost V 4 bases and J 6 bases, with 9 bases left between them. Written as DNA, the CDR3 is TGTGCCAGCTCACTTGACACCTCTGAAGCTTTCTTT. Residues: CASSLDTSEAFF. The complete variable domain, with remaining parts taken from reference TRBV18 and TRBJ1-1, reads NAGVMQNPRHLVRRRGQEARLRCSPMKGHSHVYWYRQLPEEGLKFMVYLQKENIIDESGMPKERFSAEFPKEGPSILRIQQVVRGDSAAYFCASSLDTSEAFFGQGTRLTVV.

The sample holds one count of this clone. The junction departs from germline at one end; a sequencing error may be responsible. This rearrangement joins TRBV2 to TRBJ2-6, with a tentative D call TRBD1 (5 bases). The CDR3 sequence is 14 residues long. The germline CDR1 and CDR2 sequences are SNHLY and FYNNEI. CDR3 sequence (DNA): TGTGCCAGCAGTTGGGGCCCTGGAGCCAACGTCCTGACTTTC. Its translation: CASSWGPGANVLTF.

This clone was observed a few times. V gene TRBV20-1 combines with J gene TRBJ1-1; no firm D call. This CDR3 has 11 residues. In germline, CDR1 is DFQATT, CDR2 SNEGSKA (reference sequence). Between the trimmed V and J ends, which lost 2 bases and 12 bases, there was a span of 13 bases. CDR3 nucleotides: TGCAGTGCTAGATCTCCGCGCAGGTCTTTCTTT. It encodes CSARSPRRSFF.

This chain connects TRBV5-1 to TRBJ1-3, with 11 bases that match TRBD1. V lost 4 bases to trimming and J lost 0 bases; unmatched junction nucleotides: 9. Per the germline V gene, CDR1 is SGHRS and CDR2 is YFSETQ. The CDR3 totals 18 residues. CDR3: CASSPGTGGTLSGNTIYF. The CDR3 DNA follows: TGCGCCAGCAGCCCTGGGACAGGGGGAACACTCTCTGGAAACACCATATATTTT.

The count of this clone is one. The CDR3 bases are TGTGCCAGCAGCGTAGGGACGCGGGTGGTGTATAATTCACCCCTCCACTTT. Its protein product is CASSVGTRVVYNSPLHF. The chain uses TRBV7-8 and TRBJ1-6; possible D gene TRBD1, 5 bases. V shed 5 bases and J shed 4 bases, with 18 bases lying between them. This CDR3 spans 17 amino acids. Germline-derived CDR1 and CDR2 are SGHVS and FQNEAQ.

The CDR3 region is CASSSSLHGYTF. CDR3 DNA: TGTGCCAGTAGTAGCAGTCTCCATGGCTACACCTTC. The chain links TRBV19 to TRBJ1-2, with D hard to call. The CDR3 consists of 12 residues. Germline V gives CDR1 LNHDA, CDR2 SQIVND (reference sequence). The V gene lost 4 bases and the J gene lost 6 bases, with 9 bases spanning the gap.

This clone was seen only once. The chain is built from TRBV6-5 and TRBJ1-2; 7 nucleotides align to TRBD1. In germline, CDR1 is MNHEY, CDR2 SVGAGI. The CDR3 totals 15 residues. Trimming cost V 8 bases and J 4 bases; bases outside gene matches: 13. CDR3 in DNA: TGTGCCAGCGGCCCCCGGGACAGCACGTTCTATGGCTACACCTTC. This sequence encodes CASGPRDSTFYGYTF.

The chain carries TRBV20-1 and TRBJ1-6, with 7 bases that match TRBD1. CDR1 and CDR2 from the germline V gene are DFQATT and SNEGSKA (reference sequence). CDR3 size: 11 residues. Unmatched junction bases numbered 0, after V lost 6 bases and J lost 7 bases. The CDR3: CSARGNSPLHF. The DNA of the CDR3 is TGCAGTGCCAGGGGGAATTCACCCCTCCACTTT.

The chain joins TRBV4-1 to TRBJ2-5, with 16 positions matching TRBD2. Germline lookup yields CDR1 MGHRA and CDR2 YSYEKL. V lost 4 bases and J lost 4; bases outside the gene matches: 9. The CDR3 has 18 residues. This CDR3 reads CASSRGLAGGRARETQYF. DNA for the CDR3: TGCGCCAGCAGCCGGGGACTAGCGGGGGGGCGTGCCAGAGAGACCCAGTACTTC.

The chain has TRBV19 and TRBJ1-5; no clear D. Germline V gene data show CDR1 as LNHDA and CDR2 as SQIVND (reference sequence). This CDR3 comprises 13 residues. V lost 5 bases and J lost 4, with 9 bases in between. This CDR3 is CASSYPSNQPQHF. CDR3 nucleotide sequence: TGTGCCAGTAGTTATCCCTCTAATCAGCCCCAGCATTTT.

The chain links TRBV6-5 to TRBJ2-2; the D is unclear. The germline gives CDR1 MNHEY, CDR2 SVGAGI. This CDR3 has 14 amino acids. V lost 6 bases and J lost 1, with 9 bases in between. This CDR3 reads CASSRRQNTGELFF. The CDR3 nucleotides are TGTGCCAGCAGCCGCCGACAGAACACCGGGGAGCTGTTTTTT.

The J gene is TRBJ2-5, the V gene TRBV30, with TRBD1 matching over 10 bases. The DNA end favors TRBJ2-7, so the J call may be wrong. CDR1 and CDR2 (germline): GTSNPN, SVGIG (reference sequence). The CDR3 has 14 residues. CDR3 sequence (DNA): TGTGCCTGGAGTGTCGGACAGGGGGCCTACGAGCAGTACTTC. This translates into CAWSVGQGAYEQYF.

This sequence joins TRBV18 and TRBJ1-6; the match to TRBD1 covers 10 bases. This CDR3 has 19 residues. Per germline, CDR1 KGHSH and CDR2 LQKENI. Losses at the gene ends were 3 bases for V and 1 base for J; bases not matched to a gene: 9. CDR3 protein: CASSPRTGGIRSYNSPLHF. The CDR3 coding sequence is TGTGCCAGCTCACCGCGGACAGGGGGGATTAGGTCCTATAATTCACCCCTCCACTTT. Drawing the rest from reference TRBV18 and TRBJ1-6, the complete variable domain is NAGVMQNPRHLVRRRGQEARLRCSPMKGHSHVYWYRQLPEEGLKFMVYLQKENIIDESGMPKERFSAEFPKEGPSILRIQQVVRGDSAAYFCASSPRTGGIRSYNSPLHFGNGTRLTVT.

V usage is TRBV6-5 and J usage is TRBJ2-7, with D possibly TRBD1 on 6 matching bases. The CDR3 has 14 amino acids. V dropped 1 base and J dropped 4 bases, with 11 bases sitting between them. Germline V gene sequence: CDR1 MNHEY, CDR2 SVGAGI. Written as DNA, the CDR3 is TGTGCCAGCAGTTACTTGGCCAGGGGTTACGAGCAGTACTTC. Translated, it gives CASSYLARGYEQYF.

The chain recombines TRBV5-1 with TRBJ2-1; a possible D gene is TRBD1 (5 bases). V was pared by 1 base and J by 0 bases, with 11 bases between. Germline CDR1 SGHRS, CDR2 YFSETQ. The length of the CDR3 is 16 residues. The DNA for the CDR3 is TGCGCCAGCAGCTTGACAGCAACAGGCTCCTACAATGAGCAGTTCTTC. This sequence encodes CASSLTATGSYNEQFF.

The rearrangement uses TRBV19 and TRBJ1-1, with D uncertain. Germline V lookup: CDR1 LNHDA, CDR2 SQIVND (reference sequence). Trimming took 4 bases from V and 1 from J, leaving 13 bases between them. This CDR3 has 15 residues. The CDR3 loop is CASSTTGAENTEAFF. CDR3 DNA: TGTGCCAGTAGTACCACCGGAGCGGAGAACACTGAAGCTTTCTTT. The full variable domain, rest sourced from reference TRBV19 and TRBJ1-1, is DGGITQSPKYLFRKEGQNVTLSCEQNLNHDAMYWYRQDPGQGLRLIYYSQIVNDFQKGDIAEGYSVSREKKESFPLTVTSAQKNPTAFYLCASSTTGAENTEAFFGQGTRLTVV.

This clone came up a few times. This rearrangement joins TRBV28 to TRBJ1-4; D uncertain. Germline V gene sequence: CDR1 MDHEN, CDR2 SYDVKM. The CDR3 loop spans 11 amino acids. Between the trimmed V and J ends, which lost 8 bases and 7 bases, there was a span of 8 bases. In DNA form, the CDR3 reads TGTGCCAGCCGGAGTGGTGAAAAACTGTTTTTT. This codes for CASRSGEKLFF.

The chain links TRBV19 to TRBJ1-2, with D unclear. Trimming removed 3 bases from V and 7 bases from J, with 6 bases in between. Germline V lookup: CDR1 LNHDA, CDR2 SQIVND (reference sequence). The CDR3 covers 11 residues. The CDR3 DNA sequence: TGTGCCAGTAGTATTGGGCCTGGCTACACCTTC. This gives the protein CASSIGPGYTF.

The CDR3 is CASSQDFPGQFYEQYF. CDR3 nucleotide sequence: TGCGCCAGCAGCCAAGATTTTCCGGGACAATTCTACGAGCAGTACTTC. The rearrangement links TRBV4-3 to TRBJ2-7, with D possibly TRBD1 on 6 matching bases. The V gene's germline CDR1 is LGHNA and CDR2 YSLEER. V dropped 0 bases and J dropped 3 bases, with 15 bases sitting between them. CDR3 length equals 16 residues.

V and J are TRBV5-8 and TRBJ1-3; maybe TRBD1 (5 bases). This CDR3 has 17 amino acids. Germline CDR1 is SGHTS and CDR2 is YDEGEE. The V end lost 7 bases, the J end lost 0 bases, and 20 bases lay between the germline ends. CDR3 in amino acids: CASAAGGSGLSGNTIYF. The CDR3 DNA sequence: TGTGCCAGCGCCGCCGGGGGGTCGGGGCTCTCTGGAAACACCATATATTTT.

The sample holds one count of this clone. This sequence joins TRBV7-8 and TRBJ2-1; D remains ambiguous. CDR1 is SGHVS, CDR2 FQNEAQ, per germline. The length of the CDR3 is 17 residues. The germline V and J ends were trimmed by 5 bases and 0 bases, with 17 bases remaining between them. CDR3 amino acids: CASSPPLRFSSYNEQFF. CDR3 bases: TGTGCCAGCAGCCCACCCCTCCGTTTTAGCTCCTACAATGAGCAGTTCTTC.

This rearrangement joins TRBV21-1 to TRBJ2-5; the table's TRBD2 call for D was not verified on the DNA. TRBV21-1 is flagged as a pseudogene. CDR3 length equals 16 residues. The CDR3 region is CASSKEGTSGGPPQYF. The DNA for the CDR3 is TGTGCCAGCAGCAAAGAGGGGACTAGCGGGGGCCCCCCCCAGTACTTC.